A single T cell receptor beta chain is shown here with its context. Seattle patient enrollment occurred during active infection, with longitudinal follow-up thereafter. The data originate from a study of blood T cell repertoires in COVID-19. For the study at large: The analysed material was cDNA or gDNA that came from T cells, B-cell-depleted T cells, or PBMCs.

This table comes from immunoSEQ multiplex PCR, and its TCRdb copy is limited to in-frame clones, with some not included. The sample lists some 390,000 clones, around 91% seen once, with less than 2% in the top ten. This receptor was taken from a woman in her forties with COVID-19, enrolled during active disease. The sequenced material came from peripheral blood.

The CDR3 region is CASSPGTEETQYF. The DNA of the CDR3 is TGTGCCAGCAGCCCCGGGACAGAAGAGACCCAGTACTTC. The rearrangement uses TRBV5-4 and TRBJ2-5; 7 bases fit TRBD1. Germline V lookup: CDR1 SGHNT, CDR2 YYREEE (reference sequence). The J segment lost 3 bases and the V segment lost 4 bases, leaving 3 bases of the junction unmatched. The CDR3 has 13 amino acids. Full variable domain (missing parts from reference TRBV5-4 and TRBJ2-5): ETGVTQSPTHLIKTRGQQVTLRCSSQSGHNTVSWYQQALGQGPQFIFQYYREEENGRGNFPPRFSGLQFPNYSSELNVNALELDDSALYLCASSPGTEETQYFGPGTRLLVL.